Only a few counts were recorded for the clone carrying this TCR beta chain. This record comes from a study of shared clonotypes between healthy human individuals. Adult donors, all healthy and HIV-negative, had no recent acute infections or vaccinations. Assay used: immunoSEQ multiplex PCR; TCRdb lists only in-frame clones, some missing. This table has 520,000 or so clones, 79% appearing once. CDR1 MDHEN and CDR2 SYDVKM come from the germline V gene. This CDR3 has 16 amino acids. V lost 5 bases, J lost 2 bases, and 9 bases stayed unmatched. Sequencing used PBMCs. The V and J genes are TRBV28 and TRBJ1-1; 9 bases are a match to TRBD1. The clonotype comes from a woman aged 35 to 49 in good health. Some clones in this sample may be carry-over from other donors' samples. The CDR3 region is CASSRGDRAINTEAFF. DNA for the CDR3: TGTGCCAGCAGTCGGGGGGACAGGGCAATCAACACTGAAGCTTTCTTT.